These 23 T cell receptor beta chains came from one sample sequenced in a study of shared clonotypes between healthy human individuals. Only in-frame clones appear in the TCRdb table, and some are missing; sequencing was by immunoSEQ multiplex PCR. The data contain around 1.9 million clones, approximately 94% of them singletons. The naive CD8 population came from CD45RO-negative cells selected for CCR7, without terminally differentiated effector memory CD45RA+ cells. Sample: naive CD8+ T cells from PBMCs. The receptor set was obtained from a man in his late teens or twenties in good health. Some clones in this sample may be carry-over from other donors' samples.

Here the CDR3 DNA reads TGTGCCAGCAGCGTCGTTGAGTGGGCGGTTGAGCAGTTCTTC. As protein: CASSVVEWAVEQFF. The chain links TRBV9 to TRBJ2-1; D is unclear. The V end lost 2 bases, the J end lost 9 bases, and 15 bases lay between the germline ends. This CDR3 has 14 amino acids. Germline V CDR1 and CDR2: SGDLS, YYNGEE.

As for this clone: The same CDR3 arises from other DNA sequences in this sample as well. V and J are TRBV15 and TRBJ1-3, with 9 bases that match TRBD1. V lost 1 base and J lost 2; bases outside the gene matches: 0. This CDR3 spans 15 amino acids. Germline loops: CDR1 LNHNV, CDR2 YYDKDF (reference sequence). Here the CDR3 DNA reads TGTGCCACCAGCAGAGGACAGGGGGCTGGAAACACCATATATTTT. Its protein is CATSRGQGAGNTIYF.

This chain joins TRBV28 and TRBJ2-1; no clear D gene. Looked up from germline, CDR1 is MDHEN and CDR2 is SYDVKM. Between the trimmed V and J ends, which lost 7 bases and 0 bases, there was a span of 10 bases. The CDR3 sequence is 14 residues long. The CDR3 nucleotides read TGTGCCAGCATCAGTGAAAGCTCCTACAATGAGCAGTTCTTC. This codes for CASISESSYNEQFF. Combining the CDR3 with reference TRBV28 and TRBJ2-1 gives the whole variable domain DVKVTQSSRYLVKRTGEKVFLECVQDMDHENMFWYRQDPGLGLRLIYFSYDVKMKEKGDIPEGYSVSREKKERFSLILESASTNQTSMYLCASISESSYNEQFFGPGTRLTVL.

The chain couples TRBV9 to TRBJ1-5; tentative D call: TRBD1 (6 bases). Germline V gives CDR1 SGDLS, CDR2 YYNGEE. The germline V and J ends were trimmed by 3 bases and 1 base, with 14 bases remaining between them. The CDR3 contains 16 residues. The CDR3 DNA is TGTGCCAGCAGCGCCTCAGGGGATTACAGCAATCAGCCCCAGCATTTT. It specifies CASSASGDYSNQPQHF. The full variable domain, completed using reference TRBV9 and TRBJ1-5, is DSGVTQTPKHLITATGQRVTLRCSPRSGDLSVYWYQQSLDQGLQFLIQYYNGEERAKGNILERFSAQQFPDLHSELNLSSLELGDSALYFCASSASGDYSNQPQHFGDGTRLSIL.

The CDR3 protein is CASSIWAGNNNYGYTF. In DNA, the CDR3 is TGTGCCAGTAGTATTTGGGCAGGGAACAACAACTATGGCTACACCTTC. The chain recombines TRBV19 with TRBJ1-2; the D gene is possibly TRBD1 (5 bases). This CDR3 is built from 16 residues. From germline, CDR1 is LNHDA and CDR2 SQIVND (reference sequence). V was shortened by 3 bases and J by 2 bases, with 16 bases between the two germline ends.

This sequence joins TRBV6-6 and TRBJ1-1; D gene unclear. V lost 4 bases, J lost 1 base, and 7 bases lay in between. CDR1 and CDR2 from the germline V gene are MNHNY and SVGAGI (reference sequence). There are 13 residues in the CDR3. The CDR3 coding sequence is TGTGCCAGCAGTTCTATTAAGAACACTGAAGCTTTCTTT. Residues: CASSSIKNTEAFF.

This sequence joins TRBV4-3 and TRBJ2-7; D gene ambiguous. V was trimmed by 0 bases and J by 7 bases, leaving 16 bases between them. The germline V gene has CDR1 LGHNA and CDR2 YSLEER. The CDR3 totals 15 residues. The CDR3 DNA reads TGCGCCAGCAGCCAAGATGTGGCCGCCGTGCGAGAGCAGTACTTC. Protein sequence: CASSQDVAAVREQYF.

This sequence joins TRBV10-3 and TRBJ1-1; D ambiguous. Per the germline V gene, CDR1 is ENHRY and CDR2 is SYGVKD. Trimming cost V 6 bases and J 0 bases, with 14 bases left between them. CDR3 length: 15 amino acids. The CDR3 DNA reads as TGTGCCATCAGGGCGAAGACGGTCATGAACACTGAAGCTTTCTTT. Its translation: CAIRAKTVMNTEAFF.

The rearrangement joins TRBV9 to TRBJ2-1; D is undetermined. The CDR3 runs 13 residues. Germline loops: CDR1 SGDLS, CDR2 YYNGEE. Trimming left V 0 bases short and J 8 bases short, with 9 bases between. The DNA of the CDR3 is TGTGCCAGCAGCGTAGTTCGTCACGATGAGCAGTTCTTC. Amino acids: CASSVVRHDEQFF.

The chain joins TRBV10-3 to TRBJ1-2; D gene unclear. V lost 2 bases and J 2 bases, leaving 12 bases between the germline ends. The length of the CDR3 is 15 residues. Germline-derived CDR1 and CDR2 are ENHRY and SYGVKD. The CDR3 is CAISEGRILNYGYTF. The CDR3 nucleotides are TGTGCCATCAGTGAGGGGCGGATACTGAACTATGGCTACACCTTC.

This chain links TRBV28 with TRBJ2-3; TRBD1 matches 7 bases. The CDR3 extends over 16 amino acids. The V gene end was trimmed by 6 bases and the J gene end by 2 bases; junction bases not matched to a gene: 11. Germline V gene data show CDR1 as MDHEN and CDR2 as SYDVKM. CDR3 nucleotide sequence: TGTGCCAGCAGCCGCCTGACAGGGTCGGACACAGATACGCAGTATTTT. It is translated as CASSRLTGSDTDTQYF.

The chain joins TRBV6-5 to TRBJ1-1; TRBD1 might be the D (5 bases). V lost 6 bases, J lost 1 base, and 15 bases lay in between. This CDR3 has 15 residues. Germline V gives CDR1 MNHEY, CDR2 SVGAGI. The CDR3 sequence: CASSAVPRANTEAFF. The CDR3 region has the DNA TGTGCCAGCAGCGCTGTTCCCAGGGCGAACACTGAAGCTTTCTTT.

The CDR3 nucleotides are TGTGCCAGCAGTGAATTCAAACTTTATACGCAGTATTTT. This codes for CASSEFKLYTQYF. The chain is built from TRBV6-1 and TRBJ2-3, with D unclear. This CDR3 is 13 amino acids long. CDR1 is MNHNS and CDR2 is SASEGT in the germline V gene. Trimming stripped 2 bases from V and 7 bases from J, with 10 bases between.

The J gene is TRBJ2-3, the V gene TRBV7-3, with D tentatively TRBD2 (6 bases). The ends were cut back, 5 bases at V and 4 bases at J, with 13 bases in the middle. CDR3 size: 14 residues. The germline gives CDR1 SGHTA, CDR2 FQGTGA. Here the CDR3 reads CASSAGLGADTQYF. CDR3 bases: TGTGCCAGCAGCGCGGGACTGGGGGCAGATACGCAGTATTTT.

V gene TRBV4-3 combines with J gene TRBJ2-7; no definite D call. CDR3 length: 13 residues. Germline loops: CDR1 LGHNA, CDR2 YSLEER. Trimming took 3 bases from V and 9 from J, leaving 15 bases between them. The CDR3 spells CASSQNRGIGQYF. DNA for the CDR3: TGCGCCAGCAGCCAGAATCGTGGTATCGGGCAGTACTTC.

The V and J genes are TRBV2 and TRBJ1-2; D remains ambiguous. Between the trimmed V and J ends, which lost 10 bases and 6 bases, there was a span of 24 bases. Germline CDR1 is SNHLY and CDR2 is FYNNEI. This CDR3 spans 15 amino acids. CDR3 sequence reads: CATARTFGAGDGYTF. In DNA, the CDR3 is TGTGCCACCGCCCGGACCTTTGGTGCCGGGGATGGCTACACCTTC.

The chain carries TRBV21-1 and TRBJ2-3; TRBD2, as called in the table, went unchecked against the DNA. TRBV21-1 is deemed a pseudogene. The CDR3 extends over 14 amino acids. The CDR3 DNA follows: TGTGCCAGCAGCAAAGCAACTTACACAGATACGCAGTATTTT. It yields the protein CASSKATYTDTQYF.

For this clone: Within the sample, other DNA sequences also encode this same CDR3. This chain uses TRBV27 with TRBJ2-7; D perhaps matches TRBD1 (6 bases). Germline V CDR1 and CDR2: MNHEY, SMNVEV (reference sequence). The CDR3 contains 14 residues. The V end was cut by 3 bases, the J end by 3 bases, with 12 bases between. CDR3 sequence: CASSFGTRVYEQYF. CDR3 DNA sequence: TGTGCCAGCAGTTTCGGGACACGGGTCTACGAGCAGTACTTC.

The V gene is TRBV6-5, the J gene TRBJ2-7; TRBD2 aligns across 7 bases. The CDR3 length is 14 residues. V dropped 2 bases and J dropped 5; count of bases not matched to a gene: 6. Per germline, CDR1 MNHEY and CDR2 SVGAGI. The CDR3 is CASSYGGSSDEQYF. The CDR3, as DNA: TGTGCCAGCAGTTACGGCGGGAGCTCGGACGAGCAGTACTTC.

The rearrangement uses TRBV27 and TRBJ1-2; D possibly corresponds to TRBD1 (5 bases). CDR1 is MNHEY, CDR2 SMNVEV, per germline (reference sequence). This CDR3 contains 14 residues. V was cut by 2 bases and J by 4 bases, with 11 bases left in between. CDR3 sequence reads: CASSLIGTVYGYTF. DNA of the CDR3: TGTGCCAGCAGTTTAATAGGGACCGTCTATGGCTACACCTTC.

The genes are TRBV7-8 and TRBJ2-7, with 8 bases identical to TRBD1. V dropped 3 bases and J dropped 3; count of bases not matched to a gene: 1. The CDR3 extends over 13 amino acids. CDR1 is SGHVS, CDR2 FQNEAQ, per germline. The CDR3 here is CASSFGQGYEQYF. The CDR3, as DNA: TGTGCCAGCAGCTTCGGACAGGGCTACGAGCAGTACTTC. Supplemented by reference TRBV7-8 and TRBJ2-7, the full variable domain reads GAGVSQSPRYKVAKRGQDVALRCDPISGHVSLFWYQQALGQGPEFLTYFQNEAQLDKSGLPSDRFFAERPEGSVSTLKIQRTQQEDSAVYLCASSFGQGYEQYFGPGTRLTVT.

The chain has TRBV7-7 and TRBJ2-5; perhaps TRBD2 as D (6 bases). The CDR3 is 17 residues long. Trimming took 1 base from V and 5 from J, leaving 20 bases between them. Germline values: CDR1 SSHAT, CDR2 FNYEAQ (reference sequence). CDR3 in amino acids: CASSLGESAAGGETQYF. The DNA of the CDR3 is TGTGCCAGCAGCTTAGGGGAGTCTGCGGCCGGAGGGGAGACCCAGTACTTC.

The rearrangement joins TRBV28 to TRBJ2-5; unclear D gene. Trimming shortened V by 5 bases and J by 2 bases, and 12 bases separated the two germline ends. Germline V lookup: CDR1 MDHEN, CDR2 SYDVKM. This CDR3 is built from 14 residues. The CDR3 reads CASSPRDPQETQYF. CDR3 bases: TGTGCCAGCAGTCCCCGAGACCCGCAAGAGACCCAGTACTTC.